This entry is about one TCR beta chain. Antigen: not known. The entry originates in a study of identifying expanded T cells in peripheral blood. V shed 1 base and J shed 2 bases, with 13 bases lying between them. This CDR3 is built from 16 residues. Germline CDR1 reads SGHAT; CDR2 reads FQNNGV. The method was immunoSEQ multiplex PCR; TCRdb's version includes in-frame clones alone and lacks a portion of them. The data contain around 100,000 clones, around 85% of them singletons. Collection occurred without any documented infections or immune events in donors. The study's findings and limits: Technical replicates showed approximately 1.2 changed clones; two weeks about 16.4; four weeks 19. Across healthy donors, higher total template counts meant significantly greater approximately two-week count variance.

This chain uses TRBV11-2 with TRBJ2-3, with a tentative D call TRBD2 (7 bases). The receptor comes from a person aged 18-70 years in good health. The sequenced sample was blood. The CDR3: CASSLGRGLYTDTQYF. In nucleotides, the CDR3 is TGTGCCAGCAGCTTAGGGCGGGGGCTCTACACAGATACGCAGTATTTT.